Below, 23 T cell receptor beta chains from the same sample are listed, as sequenced in a study of blood T cell repertoires in COVID-19. The data were produced by immunoSEQ multiplex PCR, yet TCRdb's version contains in-frame clones alone and is incomplete. The data show 60,000 to 65,000 clones, 78% seen once. Sequencing was done on a sample of peripheral blood. The receptors were gathered from a man between 60 and 75 years old with COVID-19, enrolled during active disease.

The chain has TRBV18 and TRBJ2-5, with TRBD1 identical over 8 bases. Germline V gene data show CDR1 as KGHSH and CDR2 as LQKENI. This CDR3 is built from 15 residues. V lost 3 bases to trimming and J lost 3 bases; unmatched junction nucleotides: 6. Written as DNA, the CDR3 is TGTGCCAGCTCACCGGACAGGGCCAGGGAAGAGACCCAGTACTTC. This codes for CASSPDRAREETQYF.

This clone showed up just a few times. This sequence joins TRBV7-3 and TRBJ1-1, with 8 bases aligning to TRBD1. The CDR3 runs 14 residues. J lost 6 bases, V lost 5 bases, and 8 bases had no gene match. Germline CDR1 reads SGHTA; CDR2 reads FQGTGA. CDR3 DNA sequence: TGTGCCAGCAGCCTACAGGGGGACCTCTCTGAAGCTTTCTTT. Its protein is CASSLQGDLSEAFF.

The chain uses TRBV30 and TRBJ1-2, with TRBD1 as a possible D gene (5 bases). Per germline, CDR1 GTSNPN and CDR2 SVGIG (reference sequence). V gave up 2 bases and J gave up 4 bases, with 14 bases separating them. CDR3 length equals 14 residues. The CDR3 DNA follows: TGTGCCTGGAGTTCCGGGACGGGGGGCTATGGCTACACCTTC. Protein sequence: CAWSSGTGGYGYTF. The variable domain in full, with the rest retrieved from reference TRBV30 and TRBJ1-2, is SQTIHQWPATLVQPVGSPLSLECTVEGTSNPNLYWYRQAAGRGLQLLFYSVGIGQISSEVPQNLSASRPQDRQFILSSKKLLLSDSGFYLCAWSSGTGGYGYTFGSGTRLTVV.

The chain combines TRBV25-1 with TRBJ2-7; 7 positions agree with TRBD1. From germline, CDR1 is MGHDK and CDR2 SYGVNS. J gave up 3 bases and V 6 bases, and 8 bases lay outside the gene matches. There are 14 residues in the CDR3. The CDR3 nucleotides are TGTGCCAGCAGAAAGACAGGGCGCGGCTACGAGCAGTACTTC. This codes for CASRKTGRGYEQYF.

In this sample, this clone turned up once. This chain uses TRBV19 with TRBJ2-5, with TRBD1 matching over 7 bases. V lost 1 base to trimming and J lost 0 bases; unmatched junction nucleotides: 5. The CDR3 runs 16 residues. The germline V gene has CDR1 LNHDA and CDR2 SQIVND (reference sequence). In DNA form, the CDR3 reads TGTGCCAGTAGTATAGGACAGGGATGGGACCAAGAGACCCAGTACTTC. This encodes CASSIGQGWDQETQYF.

The rearrangement joins TRBV10-3 to TRBJ2-2; possible D gene TRBD1, 5 bases. Trimming removed 8 bases at V and 8 bases at J, with 12 bases between. The CDR3 contains 12 residues. CDR1 and CDR2 (germline): ENHRY, SYGVKD. The CDR3 loop reads CAIGPGPGELFF. DNA of the CDR3: TGTGCCATCGGCCCAGGGCCGGGGGAGCTGTTTTTT.

This sequence joins TRBV24-1 and TRBJ2-3, with D possibly being TRBD1 (6 bases). The V end was cut by 4 bases, the J end by 5 bases, with 15 bases between. The germline V gene encodes CDR1 KGHDR and CDR2 SFDVKD. The length of the CDR3 is 15 residues. CDR3 in amino acids: CATSDPVGAGDTQYF. CDR3 nucleotide sequence: TGTGCCACCAGTGACCCCGTGGGGGCAGGAGATACGCAGTATTTT.

This sequence joins TRBV5-1 and TRBJ1-1; TRBD1 agrees at 8 bases. With 0 bases clipped from V and 5 bases from J, the junction kept 3 bases outside the gene matches. CDR1 is SGHRS, CDR2 YFSETQ, per germline. The CDR3 length is 14 residues. This CDR3 is CASSLGNRGTEAFF. For the CDR3, the DNA is TGCGCCAGCAGCTTGGGGAACAGGGGGACTGAAGCTTTCTTT.

V and J are TRBV6-5 and TRBJ1-6; maybe TRBD1 (5 bases). The CDR3 has 13 amino acids. Trimming removed 7 bases at V and 8 bases at J, with 12 bases between. Germline lookup yields CDR1 MNHEY and CDR2 SVGAGI. The CDR3 region is CASIRSGDSPLHF. The CDR3 DNA reads as TGTGCCAGCATCCGGTCGGGGGATTCACCCCTCCACTTT.

CDR3: CASSAGTGGVYGYTF. The CDR3, as DNA: TGTGCCAGCAGCGCGGGGACAGGGGGCGTCTATGGCTACACCTTC. This chain joins TRBV9 and TRBJ1-2; 12 bases are a match to TRBD1. CDR3 length: 15 amino acids. V shed 3 bases and J 4 bases; nucleotides not matched to a gene: 4. Germline CDR1 reads SGDLS; CDR2 reads YYNGEE.

This clone was counted between two and nine times. The chain is built from TRBV30 and TRBJ1-1; 9 nucleotides line up with TRBD1. Germline assignment: CDR1 GTSNPN and CDR2 SVGIG (reference sequence). The ends lost 1 base at V and 4 bases at J; junction bases unmatched: 7. The CDR3 extends over 15 amino acids. The CDR3 region is CAWSGLGQGGTEAFF. CDR3 nucleotide sequence: TGTGCCTGGAGTGGCCTGGGACAGGGAGGCACTGAAGCTTTCTTT. Full variable domain (remainder filled in from reference TRBV30 and TRBJ1-1): SQTIHQWPATLVQPVGSPLSLECTVEGTSNPNLYWYRQAAGRGLQLLFYSVGIGQISSEVPQNLSASRPQDRQFILSSKKLLLSDSGFYLCAWSGLGQGGTEAFFGQGTRLTVV.

The sample holds a few counts of this clone. The chain combines TRBV7-6 with TRBJ2-1; 10 bases are a match to TRBD2. This CDR3 is built from 16 residues. CDR1 and CDR2 from the germline V gene are SGHVS and FNYEAQ. Unmatched junction bases numbered 10, after V lost 2 bases and J lost 9 bases. The CDR3 sequence is CASSLRASGSGSEQFF. In nucleotides, the CDR3 is TGTGCCAGCAGCTTAAGGGCTAGCGGGAGCGGTAGTGAGCAGTTCTTC.

The rearrangement links TRBV3-1 (or the pseudogene TRBV3-2) to TRBJ2-7; D might be TRBD2 (7 bases). Germline V gene lookup returns CDR1 LGHDT and CDR2 YNNKEL (reference sequence). The length of the CDR3 is 13 residues. The V end lost 4 bases, the J end lost 7 bases, and 14 bases lay between the germline ends. The chain's CDR3 is CASSPTGGLEQYF. The CDR3 nucleotides read TGTGCCAGCAGCCCGACCGGGGGGCTGGAGCAGTACTTC.

J is TRBJ2-1 and V is TRBV24-1, with 8 bases matching TRBD2. With V trimmed by 0 bases and J by 8 bases, 8 bases remained unmatched. This CDR3 spans 16 amino acids. Looked up from germline, CDR1 is KGHDR and CDR2 is SFDVKD. This CDR3 is CATSDLTLAGIHEQFF. The CDR3 DNA is TGTGCCACCAGTGATTTGACCCTAGCGGGTATCCATGAGCAGTTCTTC.

Here the CDR3 reads CSGSTGTGFGEQFF. CDR3 DNA sequence: TGCAGCGGAAGCACCGGGACAGGGTTCGGTGAGCAGTTCTTC. The V and J genes are TRBV29-1 and TRBJ2-1; 9 bases are shared with TRBD1. This CDR3 spans 14 amino acids. Germline CDR1 SQVTM, CDR2 ANQGSEA. The V gene end was trimmed by 7 bases and the J gene end by 9 bases; junction bases not matched to a gene: 13.

The V gene is TRBV11-2, the J gene TRBJ2-2; D gene ambiguous. Germline V gene sequence: CDR1 SGHAT, CDR2 FQNNGV. V was cut by 8 bases and J by 0 bases, with 7 bases left in between. The CDR3 is made up of 13 amino acids. The CDR3 nucleotides are TGTGCCAGCCGTCCCCCGAACACCGGGGAGCTGTTTTTT. Its translation: CASRPPNTGELFF.

A single count supports this clone. The V and J genes are TRBV5-1 and TRBJ2-5; 10 positions match TRBD2. V dropped 4 bases and J dropped 3; count of bases not matched to a gene: 3. The CDR3 is 14 amino acids. CDR1 and CDR2 (germline): SGHRS, YFSETQ. The CDR3 bases are TGCGCCAGCAGCAGAACTAGCGGGGAAGAGACCCAGTACTTC. It yields the protein CASSRTSGEETQYF.

The chain uses TRBV25-1 and TRBJ2-5; 12 bases are a match to TRBD2. Losses at the gene ends were 3 bases for V and 3 bases for J; bases not matched to a gene: 2. CDR1 MGHDK and CDR2 SYGVNS come from the germline V gene. The CDR3 extends over 15 amino acids. CDR3 sequence reads: CASSEASGGEETQYF. CDR3 DNA sequence: TGTGCCAGCAGTGAGGCTAGCGGGGGGGAAGAGACCCAGTACTTC.

The rearrangement uses TRBV15 and TRBJ1-1; D is unresolved. Germline-derived CDR1 and CDR2 are LNHNV and YYDKDF (reference sequence). The V end was cut by 0 bases, the J end by 4 bases, with 9 bases between. The length of the CDR3 is 14 residues. DNA of the CDR3: TGTGCCACCAGCAGAGAGTGGGAGAGCACTGAAGCTTTCTTT. This translates into CATSREWESTEAFF.

The chain uses TRBV7-9 and TRBJ2-3; the match to TRBD2 covers 7 bases. The V segment lost 0 bases and the J segment 2 bases; nucleotides outside the gene matches: 2. CDR1 is SEHNR, CDR2 FQNEAQ, per germline (reference sequence). CDR3 length equals 15 residues. The CDR3 loop is CASSLAGGFTDTQYF. CDR3 nucleotide sequence: TGTGCCAGCAGCTTAGCGGGAGGGTTCACAGATACGCAGTATTTT.

The chain is built from TRBV12-5 and TRBJ2-3, with a tentative D call TRBD2 (6 bases). The length of the CDR3 is 14 residues. V was trimmed by 7 bases and J by 2 bases, leaving 13 bases between them. Germline V lookup: CDR1 LGHNT, CDR2 FRNRAP. Here the CDR3 reads CASAILAATDTQYF. CDR3 bases: TGTGCTAGTGCCATCTTAGCGGCCACAGATACGCAGTATTTT.

This rearrangement joins TRBV24-1 to TRBJ1-5; 10 bases agree with TRBD1. In germline, CDR1 is KGHDR, CDR2 SFDVKD. The CDR3 is 16 amino acids. With 4 bases clipped from V and 6 bases from J, the junction kept 8 bases outside the gene matches. Here the CDR3 DNA reads TGTGCCACCAGTGACCGAGACAGGGGGCGAGGTCAGCCCCAGCATTTT. Its protein is CATSDRDRGRGQPQHF.

This clone was seen only once. The chain carries TRBV11-3 and TRBJ2-5; 14 bases are shared with TRBD2. Trimming removed 5 bases from V and 5 bases from J; junction bases left unmatched: 10. The V gene's germline CDR1 is SGHNT and CDR2 YENEEA. This CDR3 contains 17 residues. CDR3 in DNA: TGTGCCAGCAGCCCTAGGGGACTAGCGGGAGTGGGTGAGACCCAGTACTTC. The encoded protein is CASSPRGLAGVGETQYF.